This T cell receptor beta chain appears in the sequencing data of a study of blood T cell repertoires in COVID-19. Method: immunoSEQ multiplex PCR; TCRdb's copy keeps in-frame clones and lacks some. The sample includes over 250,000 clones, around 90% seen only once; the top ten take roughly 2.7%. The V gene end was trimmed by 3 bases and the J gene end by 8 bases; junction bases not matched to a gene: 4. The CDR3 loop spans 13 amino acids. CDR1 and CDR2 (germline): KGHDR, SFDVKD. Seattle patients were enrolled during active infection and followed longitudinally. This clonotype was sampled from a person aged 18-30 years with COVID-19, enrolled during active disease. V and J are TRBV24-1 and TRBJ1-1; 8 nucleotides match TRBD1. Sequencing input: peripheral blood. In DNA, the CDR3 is TGTGCCACCAGTGATGGACAGGGTCGAGAAGCTTTCTTT. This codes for CATSDGQGREAFF.